This entry features one T cell receptor (beta chain) sequence. No antigen is known for it. It has no much larger one-base neighbor in the sample; base qualities were not kept. This sample is drawn from a study of spatial heterogeneity in lung cancer (dated by TCRdb to between 2018 and 2021). About the study as a whole: More beta-chain than alpha-chain transcripts were consistently detected, likely reflecting higher beta-chain transcript abundance. TCR transcript counts in tumor regions correlated strongly with a T cell transcriptional module score from matched bulk RNA-seq. In the raw uncorrected reads, each unique combination of TCR and UMI appeared on average more than ten times. TCR alpha and beta repertoires were quantitatively compared across multiple tumor regions, matched nontumor lung and blood in non-small cell lung cancer. Nonsynonymous mutation counts, determined by whole-exome sequencing of tumor tissue, were related to TCR repertoire features. At surgery, about 210 tumor regions, approximately 64 matched nontumor lung samples and 50 to 60 PBMC samples were TCR-sequenced for both alpha and beta chains.

Overall study outcomes, separate from this receptor: Confirming at a functional level the hypothesis that regional TCRs recognize regional mutations was considered to require additional single-cell paired TCR alpha and beta sequencing. Counts of ubiquitous and regional expanded TCRs were found to correlate with counts of ubiquitous and regional nonsynonymous mutations, respectively. TCR-seq was estimated to cover only around 7.2% of tumor T cells for alpha chains and approximately 13% for beta chains. The tumor nonsynonymous mutation count correlated with the number of expanded alpha and beta TCRs within the tumor.

The library relied on 5' RACE. This sample was sequenced with a NextSeq 500. To allow correction of PCR and sequencing errors, the TCR library protocol tagged every TCR cDNA molecule with a unique molecular identifier. In the original analysis: TCR identification, UMI-based error correction and CDR3 extraction were performed with Decombinator tools. Expanded TCRs were defined as those above a frequency of 2 per 1,000, corresponding to the top 1% of the tumor frequency distribution. Expanded tumor TCRs statistically deemed absent (corrected P<0.05) from at least one tumor region were classed as regional, and all other expanded tumor TCRs were classed as ubiquitous. Renyi diversity was calculated using the R vegan package after each repertoire was subsampled 100 times to 5,000 TCRs. To build CDR3 similarity networks, amino acid triplet string-kernel similarity was used, and CDR3s were connected when their pairwise similarity was above 0.82. TCRdb's own reprocessing of the public reads used fastp at Q25 and MiXCR and kept productive beta chains. When rows share a CDR3 protein, they turn into one entry using the most common DNA and genes. TCRdb assigned the V and J calls; the authors' analysis was not used. This sample holds under 20,000 distinct CDR3 sequences; under 7% were observed only once. Of the sample, approximately 6.8% is held by the ten largest clones.

The sample's time point label, decoded: sample taken at primary tumor resection. The donors were about 65 patients from the lung TRACERx cohort who had early-stage, untreated non-small cell lung cancer. For TCR sequencing, whole RNA was extracted from tumor and nontumor lung tissue, or from cryopreserved PBMC samples, and no cell sorting was done. A patient was chosen for TCR sequencing only when enough RNA was available from at least two tumor regions. Before selection, tumor and adjacent nontumor lung specimens were reviewed by a lung pathologist. Measured from the cysteine to the phenylalanine, the CDR3 is 16 residues long. CDR3 DNA is the only sequence kept; it has 48 bases, read in frame from the first base. CDR1 and CDR2, per the germline V gene, are MNHNS and SASEGT. V gives up 5 bases and J gives up 4 bases, and the segment between their germline ends measures 20 bases.

The sequence was collected from a male donor with early-stage non-small cell lung cancer. Source: lung tumor tissue, taken at surgery. The rearranged chain carries TRBV6-1 and TRBJ1-2, with a weak D call of TRBD1 (6 bases match). CDR3 loop: CASSPFPGEDPYGYTF. In nucleotides, the sequence is TGTGCCAGCAGTCCCTTTCCAGGGGAGGACCCCTATGGCTACACCTTC.